This T cell receptor beta chain was sequenced in a study of tumor-infiltrating lymphocytes in oesophageal squamous cell carcinoma. TCRdb re-analysed the PCR reads in MiXCR, keeping a single row per CDR3 protein. The data contain about 21,000 distinct CDR3 sequences, 35% to 45% of them singletons. The CDR3 sequence is 15 residues long. Germline CDR1 is WNHNN and CDR2 is SYGVQD (reference sequence). The chain carries TRBV10-1 and TRBJ2-3, with a possible D match to TRBD2 (5 bases). The J call is in doubt because the DNA end fits TRBJ2-1 better. The clonotype was recovered from a male donor with esophageal squamous cell carcinoma. Sequenced material: esophageal tumor tissue. The CDR3 sequence is CASSGRAESVNEQFF. CDR3 bases: TGCGCCAGCAGTGGGCGGGCGGAATCGGTCAATGAGCAGTTCTTC.